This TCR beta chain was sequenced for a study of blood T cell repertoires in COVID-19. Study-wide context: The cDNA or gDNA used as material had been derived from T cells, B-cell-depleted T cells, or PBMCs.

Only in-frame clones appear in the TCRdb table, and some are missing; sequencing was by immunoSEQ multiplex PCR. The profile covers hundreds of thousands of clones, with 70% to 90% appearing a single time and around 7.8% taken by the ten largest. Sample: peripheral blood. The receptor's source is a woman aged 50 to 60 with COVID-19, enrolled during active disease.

Here the CDR3 reads CASSSEGGQGNEQFF. The CDR3, as DNA: TGTGCCAGCAGCTCCGAGGGGGGACAGGGAAATGAGCAGTTCTTC. V usage is TRBV5-4 and J usage is TRBJ2-1, with 9 bases fitting TRBD1. Trimming cost V 3 bases and J 7 bases; bases outside gene matches: 8. This CDR3 comprises 15 residues. Per the germline V gene, CDR1 is SGHNT and CDR2 is YYREEE (reference sequence).